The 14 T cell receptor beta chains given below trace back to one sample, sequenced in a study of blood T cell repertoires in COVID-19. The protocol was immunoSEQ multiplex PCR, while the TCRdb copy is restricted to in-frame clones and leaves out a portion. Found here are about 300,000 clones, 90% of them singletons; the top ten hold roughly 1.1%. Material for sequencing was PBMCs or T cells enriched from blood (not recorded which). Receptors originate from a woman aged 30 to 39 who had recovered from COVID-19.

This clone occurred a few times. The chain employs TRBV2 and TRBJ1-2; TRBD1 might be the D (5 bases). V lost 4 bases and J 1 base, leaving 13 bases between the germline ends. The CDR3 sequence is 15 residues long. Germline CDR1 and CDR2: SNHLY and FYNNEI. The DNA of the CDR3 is TGTGCCAGCAGTGGGGAGGGGTATTTTAACTATGGCTACACCTTC. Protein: CASSGEGYFNYGYTF.

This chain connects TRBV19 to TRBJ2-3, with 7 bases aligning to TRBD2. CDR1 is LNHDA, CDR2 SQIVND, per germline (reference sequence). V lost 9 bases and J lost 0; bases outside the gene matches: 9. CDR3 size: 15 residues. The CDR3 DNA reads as TGTGCCAGCAAAGACAGCGGGACTAGCACAGATACGCAGTATTTT. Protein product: CASKDSGTSTDTQYF.

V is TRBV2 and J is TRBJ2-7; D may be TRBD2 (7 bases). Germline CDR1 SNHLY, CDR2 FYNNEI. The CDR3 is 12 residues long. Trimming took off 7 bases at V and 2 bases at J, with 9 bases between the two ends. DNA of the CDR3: TGTGCCAGCACGGGGGGCCCCTACGAGCAGTACTTC. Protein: CASTGGPYEQYF. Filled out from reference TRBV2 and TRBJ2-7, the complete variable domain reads EPEVTQTPSHQVTQMGQEVILRCVPISNHLYFYWYRQILGQKVEFLVSFYNNEISEKSEIFDDQFSVERPDGSNFTLKIRSTKLEDSAMYFCASTGGPYEQYFGPGTRLTVT.

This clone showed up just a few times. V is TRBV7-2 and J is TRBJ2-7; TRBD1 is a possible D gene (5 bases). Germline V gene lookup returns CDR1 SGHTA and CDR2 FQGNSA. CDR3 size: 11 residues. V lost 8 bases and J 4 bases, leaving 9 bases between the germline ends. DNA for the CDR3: TGTGCCAGCCAATCAGGGTACGAGCAGTACTTC. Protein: CASQSGYEQYF.

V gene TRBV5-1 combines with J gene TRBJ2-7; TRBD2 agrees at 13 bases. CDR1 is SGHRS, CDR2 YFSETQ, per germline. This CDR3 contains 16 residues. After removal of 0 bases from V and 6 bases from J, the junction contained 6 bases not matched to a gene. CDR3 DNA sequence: TGCGCCAGCAGCTTGGACGAGGGACTAGCGGGATTCGAGCAGTACTTC. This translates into CASSLDEGLAGFEQYF.

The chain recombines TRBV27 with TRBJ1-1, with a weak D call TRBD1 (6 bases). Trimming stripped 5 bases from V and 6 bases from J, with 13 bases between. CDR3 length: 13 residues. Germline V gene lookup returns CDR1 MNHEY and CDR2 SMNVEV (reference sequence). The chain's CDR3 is CASSAQGKAEAFF. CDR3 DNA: TGTGCCAGCAGTGCACAGGGTAAGGCTGAAGCTTTCTTT.

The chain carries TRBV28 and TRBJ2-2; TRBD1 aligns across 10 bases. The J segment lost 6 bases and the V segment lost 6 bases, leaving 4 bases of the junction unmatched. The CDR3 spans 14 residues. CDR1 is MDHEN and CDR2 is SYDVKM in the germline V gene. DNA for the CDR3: TGTGCCAGCAGCTGGACAGGGGGTGCCGGGGAGCTGTTTTTT. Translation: CASSWTGGAGELFF.

The CDR3: CSVDLASDTQYF. In DNA, the CDR3 is TGCAGCGTTGACCTAGCTTCAGATACGCAGTATTTT. The chain links TRBV29-1 to TRBJ2-3; D might be TRBD2 (5 bases). The V end lost 3 bases, the J end lost 4 bases, and 8 bases lay between the germline ends. The CDR3 length is 12 residues. From germline, CDR1 is SQVTM and CDR2 ANQGSEA.

The CDR3 region is CASSPDQDRGTGNTIYF. The CDR3 region has the DNA TGTGCCAGCAGTCCGGATCAGGACAGGGGGACTGGAAACACCATATATTTT. J is TRBJ1-3 and V is TRBV7-9, with 10 bases identical to TRBD1. Trimming at V came to 6 bases and at J to 2 bases, leaving 10 bases not matched to a gene. The germline gives CDR1 SEHNR, CDR2 FQNEAQ (reference sequence). The CDR3 is 17 amino acids. Complete variable domain (other parts from reference TRBV7-9 and TRBJ1-3): DTGVSQNPRHKITKRGQNVTFRCDPISEHNRLYWYRQTLGQGPEFLTYFQNEAQLEKSRLLSDRFSAERPKGSFSTLEIQRTEQGDSAMYLCASSPDQDRGTGNTIYFGEGSWLTVV.

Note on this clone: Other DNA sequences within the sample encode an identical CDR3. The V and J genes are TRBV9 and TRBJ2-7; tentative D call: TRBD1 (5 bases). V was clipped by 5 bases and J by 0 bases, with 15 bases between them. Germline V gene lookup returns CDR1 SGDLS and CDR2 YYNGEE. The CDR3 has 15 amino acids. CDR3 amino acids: CASRSEQESSYEQYF. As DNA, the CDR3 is TGTGCCAGCAGGTCGGAACAGGAGAGCTCCTACGAGCAGTACTTC. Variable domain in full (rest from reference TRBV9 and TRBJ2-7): DSGVTQTPKHLITATGQRVTLRCSPRSGDLSVYWYQQSLDQGLQFLIQYYNGEERAKGNILERFSAQQFPDLHSELNLSSLELGDSALYFCASRSEQESSYEQYFGPGTRLTVT.

The CDR3 DNA reads TGTGCCAGCAGCCAAGGGAGCGGGCGATCCCAAGAGACCCAGTACTTC. Amino acids: CASSQGSGRSQETQYF. The chain uses TRBV3-1 (or the pseudogene TRBV3-2) and TRBJ2-5; perhaps TRBD2 as D (6 bases). The V gene lost 1 base and the J gene lost 1 base, with 13 bases spanning the gap. There are 16 residues in the CDR3. Germline-derived CDR1 and CDR2 are LGHDT and YNNKEL (reference sequence).

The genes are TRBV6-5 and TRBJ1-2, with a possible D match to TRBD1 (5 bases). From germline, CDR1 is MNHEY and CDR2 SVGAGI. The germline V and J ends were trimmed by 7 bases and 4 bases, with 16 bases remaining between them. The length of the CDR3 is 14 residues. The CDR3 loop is CASTSGEALYGYTF. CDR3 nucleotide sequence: TGTGCCAGCACATCGGGGGAGGCCCTCTATGGCTACACCTTC.

CDR3 sequence reads: CASSPQRELAETQYF. The CDR3, as DNA: TGTGCCAGCAGCCCTCAGCGGGAGCTGGCAGAGACCCAGTACTTC. The chain is built from TRBV14 and TRBJ2-5; TRBD2 aligns across 8 bases. The CDR3 covers 15 residues. V shed 4 bases, J shed 4 bases, and the junction held 8 bases outside the gene matches. CDR1 and CDR2 from the germline V gene are SGHDN and FVKESK.

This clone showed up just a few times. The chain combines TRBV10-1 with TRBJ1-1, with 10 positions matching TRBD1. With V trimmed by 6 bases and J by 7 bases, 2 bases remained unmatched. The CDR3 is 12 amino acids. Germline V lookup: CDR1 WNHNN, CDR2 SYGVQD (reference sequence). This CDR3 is CASRGDRGEAFF. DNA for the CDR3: TGCGCCAGCAGAGGGGACAGGGGTGAAGCTTTCTTT.